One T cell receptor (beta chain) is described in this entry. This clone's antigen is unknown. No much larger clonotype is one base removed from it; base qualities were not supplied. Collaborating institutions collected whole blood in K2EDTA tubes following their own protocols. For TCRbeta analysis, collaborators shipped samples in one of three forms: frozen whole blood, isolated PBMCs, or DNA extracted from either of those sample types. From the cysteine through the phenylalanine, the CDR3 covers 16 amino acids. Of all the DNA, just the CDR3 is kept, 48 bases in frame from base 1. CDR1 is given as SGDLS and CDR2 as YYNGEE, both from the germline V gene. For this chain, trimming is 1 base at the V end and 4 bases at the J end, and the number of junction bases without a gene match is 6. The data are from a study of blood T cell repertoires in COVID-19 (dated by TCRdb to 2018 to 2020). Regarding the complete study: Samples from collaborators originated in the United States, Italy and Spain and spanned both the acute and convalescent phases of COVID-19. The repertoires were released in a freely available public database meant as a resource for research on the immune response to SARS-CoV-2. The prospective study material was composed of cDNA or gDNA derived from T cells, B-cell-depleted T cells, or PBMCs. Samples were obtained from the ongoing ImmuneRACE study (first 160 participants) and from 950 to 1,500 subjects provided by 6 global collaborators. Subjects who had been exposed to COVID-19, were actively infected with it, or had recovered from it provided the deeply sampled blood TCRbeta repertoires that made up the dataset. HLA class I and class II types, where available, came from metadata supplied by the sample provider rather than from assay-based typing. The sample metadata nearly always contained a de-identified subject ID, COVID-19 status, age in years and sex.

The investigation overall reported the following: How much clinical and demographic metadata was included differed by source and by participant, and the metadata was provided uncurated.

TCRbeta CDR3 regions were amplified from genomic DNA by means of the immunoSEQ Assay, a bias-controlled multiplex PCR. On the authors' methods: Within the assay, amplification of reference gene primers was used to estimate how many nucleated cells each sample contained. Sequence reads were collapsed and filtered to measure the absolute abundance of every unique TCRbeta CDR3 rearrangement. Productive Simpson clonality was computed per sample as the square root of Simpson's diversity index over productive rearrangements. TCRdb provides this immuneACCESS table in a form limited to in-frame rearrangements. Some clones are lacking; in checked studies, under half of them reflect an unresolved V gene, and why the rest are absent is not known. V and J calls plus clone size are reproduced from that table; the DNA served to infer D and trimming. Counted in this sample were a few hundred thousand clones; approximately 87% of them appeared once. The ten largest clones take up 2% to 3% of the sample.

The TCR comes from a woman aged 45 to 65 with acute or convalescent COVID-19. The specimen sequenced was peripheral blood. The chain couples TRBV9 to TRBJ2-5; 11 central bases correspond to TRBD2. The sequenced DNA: TGTGCCAGCAGCGTAAGTGGGCTAGCGGGAGGAGAGACCCAGTACTTC. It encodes CASSVSGLAGGETQYF.